A selection of T cell receptor beta chains follows, all from one sample in a study of CD8 T cells in ankylosing spondylitis. In TCRdb, the 5' RACE reads were re-called with MiXCR into one record per CDR3 protein. The sample records 35,000 to 40,000 distinct CDR3 sequences, approximately 15% being singletons. Sequencing used blood. These receptors were taken from a male donor with ankylosing spondylitis or in good health (not recorded which). Both conserved end residues are part of each CDR3. Each record gives: clone size, V gene, D gene, J gene, CDR3 protein, CDR3 DNA. The D gene is left open where the match is weak. Expanded clones get a size class; other rows say once, few or many, or leave the size out.

size: .
V: TRBV6-2/TRBV6-3
D: .
J: TRBJ2-2
CDR3: CASRDTGELFF
DNA: TGTGCCAGCCGGGACACCGGGGAGCTGTTTTTT

size: .
V: TRBV7-2
D: TRBD2
J: TRBJ2-2
CDR3: CASSPFLAGVTGELFF
DNA: TGTGCCAGCAGCCCGTTTCTAGCGGGGGTTACCGGGGAGCTGTTTTTT

size: .
V: TRBV2
D: TRBD2
J: TRBJ2-3
CDR3: CASSEWASGGPWDTQYF
DNA: TGTGCCAGCAGTGAATGGGCTAGCGGGGGACCATGGGATACGCAGTATTTT

size: many
V: TRBV4-3
D: .
J: TRBJ2-5
CDR3: CASSQDWLGEQETQYF
DNA: TGCGCCAGCAGCCAAGATTGGCTAGGAGAACAAGAGACCCAGTACTTC

size: .
V: TRBV3-1
D: TRBD2
J: TRBJ2-2
CDR3: CASSQVNSGAANTGELFF
DNA: TGTGCCAGCAGCCAAGTAAATAGCGGGGCCGCGAACACCGGGGAGCTGTTTTTT

size: many
V: TRBV7-2
D: TRBD1
J: TRBJ1-2
CDR3: CASSPDSTGRNRGYTF
DNA: TGTGCCAGCAGCCCAGACTCGACAGGGAGGAATAGGGGCTACACCTTC

size: few
V: TRBV20-1
D: TRBD2
J: TRBJ2-3
CDR3: CSVRGLAVTDTQYF
DNA: TGCAGTGTTAGAGGCCTAGCGGTCACAGATACGCAGTATTTT

size: .
V: TRBV20-1
D: .
J: TRBJ1-1
CDR3: CSAFLKFPQAFF
DNA: TGCAGTGCCTTCCTGAAATTCCCCCAGGCTTTCTTT

size: .
V: TRBV20-1
D: .
J: TRBJ2-5
CDR3: CSALGEETQYF
DNA: TGCAGTGCTCTGGGGGAAGAGACCCAGTACTTC

size: few
V: TRBV28
D: .
J: TRBJ2-1
CDR3: CASSDMNEQFF
DNA: TGTGCCAGCAGCGATATGAATGAGCAGTTCTTC

size: .
V: TRBV5-5
D: .
J: TRBJ2-2
CDR3: CASREGESGELFF
DNA: TGTGCCAGCAGAGAGGGGGAAAGCGGGGAGCTGTTTTTT

size: .
V: TRBV20-1
D: TRBD1
J: TRBJ1-1
CDR3: CSARTGPSEAFF
DNA: TGCAGTGCGAGGACAGGCCCTTCTGAAGCTTTCTTT

size: few
V: TRBV5-1
D: .
J: TRBJ2-5
CDR3: CASSIPDRQETQYF
DNA: TGCGCCAGCAGCATACCTGACAGGCAAGAGACCCAGTACTTC

size: .
V: TRBV5-5
D: TRBD2
J: TRBJ2-1
CDR3: CASRETGTSSYNEQFF
DNA: TGTGCCAGCAGAGAGACGGGGACTAGCTCCTACAATGAGCAGTTCTTC

size: .
V: TRBV28
D: .
J: TRBJ2-2
CDR3: CASTDRAPGELFF
DNA: TGTGCCAGCACCGACCGGGCCCCCGGGGAGCTGTTTTTT

size: many
V: TRBV5-1
D: TRBD2
J: TRBJ2-3
CDR3: CASSPQTSSFWKDTQYF
DNA: TGCGCCAGCAGCCCCCAGACTAGCAGCTTCTGGAAAGATACGCAGTATTTT

size: .
V: TRBV29-1
D: TRBD2
J: TRBJ2-1
CDR3: CSGIEGTSKEQFF
DNA: TGCAGCGGAATAGAGGGGACTAGTAAGGAGCAGTTCTTC

size: .
V: TRBV5-1
D: TRBD2
J: TRBJ2-3
CDR3: CASSPIAGETTDTQYF
DNA: TGCGCCAGCAGCCCAATAGCGGGAGAGACCACAGATACGCAGTATTTT

size: .
V: TRBV12-3/TRBV12-4
D: .
J: TRBJ2-4
CDR3: CASTKRVGAKNIQYF
DNA: TGTGCCAGCACCAAAAGAGTGGGGGCCAAAAACATTCAGTACTTC

size: .
V: TRBV5-1
D: .
J: TRBJ1-3
CDR3: CASSLSGAGEGNTIYF
DNA: TGCGCCAGCAGCTTGTCCGGGGCAGGGGAAGGAAACACCATATATTTT

size: .
V: TRBV7-9
D: .
J: TRBJ2-3
CDR3: CASRRLRSGRRTDTQYF
DNA: TGTGCCAGCCGCCGGTTGAGGAGTGGAAGAAGGACAGATACGCAGTATTTT

size: .
V: TRBV28
D: TRBD1
J: TRBJ2-2
CDR3: CASSLRTGANTGELFF
DNA: TGTGCCAGCAGTTTAAGGACAGGGGCTAACACCGGGGAGCTGTTTTTT

size: many
V: TRBV5-1
D: TRBD2
J: TRBJ2-4
CDR3: CASSTGTSGYIQYF
DNA: TGCGCCAGCAGCACCGGGACTAGCGGTTACATTCAGTACTTC

size: .
V: TRBV10-3
D: .
J: TRBJ2-2
CDR3: CAIKGDYLGGGELFF
DNA: TGTGCCATCAAAGGGGATTACCTCGGTGGCGGGGAGCTGTTTTTT

size: .
V: TRBV7-2
D: TRBD1
J: TRBJ2-1
CDR3: CASSRDRAYNEQFF
DNA: TGTGCCAGCAGCAGGGACAGGGCCTACAATGAGCAGTTCTTC

size: .
V: TRBV7-2
D: .
J: TRBJ2-5
CDR3: CASSLDWTQETQYF
DNA: TGTGCCAGCAGCCTAGACTGGACCCAAGAGACCCAGTACTTC

size: few
V: TRBV3-1
D: .
J: TRBJ2-5
CDR3: CASSRRWGAETQYF
DNA: TGTGCCAGCAGCCGCCGCTGGGGCGCGGAGACCCAGTACTTC

size: .
V: TRBV20-1
D: TRBD2
J: TRBJ2-3
CDR3: CSARGLSGISTDTQYF
DNA: TGCAGTGCTAGAGGGCTTAGCGGGATTAGCACAGATACGCAGTATTTT

size: few
V: TRBV28
D: .
J: TRBJ2-7
CDR3: CASSLASEQYF
DNA: TGTGCCAGCAGTTTGGCTTCCGAGCAGTACTTC

size: .
V: TRBV4-3
D: TRBD1
J: TRBJ1-5
CDR3: CASSPGTGIQPQHF
DNA: TGCGCCAGCAGCCCCGGGACAGGGATTCAGCCCCAGCATTTT

size: .
V: TRBV12-3/TRBV12-4
D: TRBD1
J: TRBJ2-2
CDR3: CASRATGTITGELFF
DNA: TGTGCCAGCAGGGCGACAGGGACGATCACCGGGGAGCTGTTTTTT

size: many
V: TRBV5-1
D: TRBD1
J: TRBJ2-5
CDR3: CASSTTGKETQYF
DNA: TGCGCCAGCAGCACGACAGGGAAAGAGACCCAGTACTTC

size: .
V: TRBV4-3
D: .
J: TRBJ1-4
CDR3: CASSQTGGVGEKLFF
DNA: TGCGCCAGCAGCCAAACCGGCGGGGTTGGTGAAAAACTGTTTTTT

size: few
V: TRBV5-1
D: .
J: TRBJ2-1
CDR3: CASSLGGVLSYNEQFF
DNA: TGCGCCAGCAGCTTGGGAGGCGTTCTCTCCTACAATGAGCAGTTCTTC

size: few
V: TRBV7-9
D: TRBD1
J: TRBJ2-2
CDR3: CASTPGGTGELFF
DNA: TGTGCCAGCACCCCAGGGGGCACCGGGGAGCTGTTTTTT

size: few
V: TRBV4-2
D: .
J: TRBJ2-1
CDR3: CASRQTGASYNEQFF
DNA: TGTGCCAGCAGACAGACAGGCGCTTCCTACAATGAGCAGTTCTTC

size: .
V: TRBV20-1
D: .
J: TRBJ2-1
CDR3: CSARYGAIDEQFF
DNA: TGCAGTGCTAGGTACGGGGCGATCGATGAGCAGTTCTTC

size: .
V: TRBV7-2
D: .
J: TRBJ1-1
CDR3: CASSLAPRGVSEAFF
DNA: TGTGCCAGCAGCTTAGCGCCGAGGGGGGTGAGTGAAGCTTTCTTT

size: .
V: TRBV9
D: TRBD2
J: TRBJ2-4
CDR3: CASSPGLADLNIQYF
DNA: TGTGCCAGCAGCCCCGGACTAGCGGACTTAAACATTCAGTACTTC

size: few
V: TRBV20-1
D: .
J: TRBJ2-1
CDR3: CSARWRENEQFF
DNA: TGCAGTGCTAGATGGAGGGAGAATGAGCAGTTCTTC

size: .
V: TRBV12-3/TRBV12-4
D: TRBD2
J: TRBJ2-3
CDR3: CASTLREGPTDTQYF
DNA: TGTGCCAGCACCCTGCGGGAGGGCCCCACAGATACGCAGTATTTT

size: .
V: TRBV6-1
D: TRBD2
J: TRBJ2-3
CDR3: CASSENGGSMDTQYF
DNA: TGTGCCAGCAGTGAAAACGGCGGGAGTATGGATACGCAGTATTTT